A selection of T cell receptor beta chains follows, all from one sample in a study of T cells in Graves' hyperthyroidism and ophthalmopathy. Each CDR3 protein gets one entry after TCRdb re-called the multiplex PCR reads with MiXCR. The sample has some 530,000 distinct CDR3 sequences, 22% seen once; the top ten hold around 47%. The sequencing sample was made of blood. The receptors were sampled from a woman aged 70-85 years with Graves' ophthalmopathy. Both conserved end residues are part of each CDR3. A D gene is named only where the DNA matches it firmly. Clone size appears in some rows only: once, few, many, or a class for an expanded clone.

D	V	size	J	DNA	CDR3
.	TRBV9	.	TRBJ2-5	TGTGCCAGCAGTACCTCGTCGTCCGGGCGAGGCCAAGAGACCCAGTACTTC	CASSTSSSGRGQETQYF
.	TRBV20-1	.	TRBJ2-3	TGCAGTGCTAGAGAGAACCTCTGGAATACGCAGTATTTT	CSARENLWNTQYF
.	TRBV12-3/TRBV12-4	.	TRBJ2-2	TGTGCCAGCAGTCAACACCAAGTGGTTGGCGGGGAGCTGTTTTTT	CASSQHQVVGGELFF
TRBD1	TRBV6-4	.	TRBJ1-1	TGTGCCAGCAGCCTGGCCCCCAGGGGGGTGGTTGGCACTGAAGCTTTCTTT	CASSLAPRGVVGTEAFF
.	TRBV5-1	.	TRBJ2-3	TGCGCCAGCAGTAAAGAATTACAATCCTTTAGCACAGATACGCAGTATTTT	CASSKELQSFSTDTQYF
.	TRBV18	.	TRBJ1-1	TGTGCCAGCTCACCAGATTACAGAACTCACACTGAAGCTTTCTTT	CASSPDYRTHTEAFF
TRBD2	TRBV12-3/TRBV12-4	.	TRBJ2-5	TGTGCCAGCAGTCTCCTAGCGGGAGCGGGAGAGACCCAGTACTTC	CASSLLAGAGETQYF
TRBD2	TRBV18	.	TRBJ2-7	TGTGCCAGCTCGCGGGCGGGAGGGCGTCCCTACGAGCAGTACTTC	CASSRAGGRPYEQYF
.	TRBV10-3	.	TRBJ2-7	TGTGCCATCAGTGACCCGGACAGATACTCCTACGAGCAGTACTTC	CAISDPDRYSYEQYF
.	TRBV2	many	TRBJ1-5	TGTGCCAGCAGTGATGGGGGGGCCGGCAATCAGCCCCAGCATTTT	CASSDGGAGNQPQHF
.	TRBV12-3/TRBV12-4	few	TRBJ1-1	TGTGCCAGCAGTTTCAGGGGACCGGGCTCGGAAGCTTTCTTT	CASSFRGPGSEAFF
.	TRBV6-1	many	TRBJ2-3	TGTGCCAGCAGTGAAAGGACAGGCACAGATACGCAGTATTTT	CASSERTGTDTQYF